Below, 20 T cell receptor beta chains from the same sample are listed, as sequenced in a study of Tregs in tolerant kidney transplant recipients. Clones were sequenced by immunoSEQ multiplex PCR, and TCRdb holds only the in-frame ones, with some missing. The repertoire holds about 68,000 clones, with less than 90% as singletons. Sequenced input: CD4+ T cells from blood. The receptors were sampled from a human donor in good health.

The V call is TRBV7-2, the J call TRBJ2-5; D is tentatively TRBD1 or TRBD2 (7 bases each). This CDR3 contains 12 residues. Germline-derived CDR1 and CDR2 are SGHTA and FQGNSA. V gave up 5 bases and J gave up 11 bases, with 15 bases separating them. For the CDR3, the DNA is TGTGCCAGCAGCGTCCAGGGGGGGTATCAGTACTTC. Protein product: CASSVQGGYQYF.

The V call is TRBV7-8, the J call TRBJ1-3; tentative D call: TRBD1 (5 bases). Per germline, CDR1 SGHVS and CDR2 FQNEAQ. The CDR3 contains 17 residues. V lost 1 base, J lost 5 bases, and 18 bases lay in between. CDR3: CASSLVRVGGTRNTIYF. The CDR3, as DNA: TGTGCCAGCAGCTTAGTGCGGGTCGGGGGGACCAGAAACACCATATATTTT.

The V and J genes are TRBV7-8 and TRBJ2-3; possibly TRBD2 for D (6 bases). V lost 3 bases and J lost 1, with 14 bases in between. The CDR3 runs to 16 residues. CDR1 and CDR2 (germline): SGHVS, FQNEAQ. CDR3 sequence: CASSFGSGVGTDTQYF. The CDR3 DNA reads as TGTGCCAGCAGCTTCGGGAGCGGCGTAGGCACAGATACGCAGTATTTT.

The V gene is TRBV5-1, the J gene TRBJ2-1; possibly TRBD1 or TRBD2 for D (6 bases each). The CDR3 loop spans 13 amino acids. Per germline, CDR1 SGHRS and CDR2 YFSETQ. Deletions cut 2 bases from V and 6 bases from J, with 9 bases between. The CDR3 DNA reads as TGCGCCAGCAGCTTAGGGGGGTCCAATGAGCAGTTCTTC. Translating it yields CASSLGGSNEQFF.

J is TRBJ2-7 and V is TRBV29-1, with 12 bases matching TRBD1. With V trimmed by 1 base and J by 3 bases, 4 bases remained unmatched. The V gene's germline CDR1 is SQVTM and CDR2 ANQGSEA. The CDR3 sequence is 15 residues long. CDR3 nucleotide sequence: TGCAGCGTTGAAGTGGGGACAGGGGGCAGCTACGAGCAGTACTTC. Its protein product is CSVEVGTGGSYEQYF.

The rearrangement uses TRBV11-2 and TRBJ2-1, with 9 nucleotides matching TRBD2. Germline values: CDR1 SGHAT, CDR2 FQNNGV. This CDR3 comprises 16 residues. The junction had 10 bases not matched to a gene; V was cut back by 2 bases and J by 8 bases. The CDR3 loop reads CASSLKGVAGVYEQFF. In nucleotides, the CDR3 is TGTGCCAGCAGCTTAAAGGGCGTAGCGGGAGTCTATGAGCAGTTCTTC. The variable domain in full, with the rest retrieved from reference TRBV11-2 and TRBJ2-1, is EAGVAQSPRYKIIEKRQSVAFWCNPISGHATLYWYQQILGQGPKLLIQFQNNGVVDDSQLPKDRFSAERLKGVDSTLKIQPAKLEDSAVYLCASSLKGVAGVYEQFFGPGTRLTVL.

The V call is TRBV2, the J call TRBJ2-5; D not certain. The CDR3 is 13 amino acids. With 4 bases removed from V and 1 base from J, the gap between germline ends came to 7 bases. CDR1 SNHLY and CDR2 FYNNEI come from the germline V gene. CDR3 protein: CASSVNFQETQYF. The CDR3 region has the DNA TGTGCCAGCAGTGTCAACTTCCAAGAGACCCAGTACTTC.

The rearrangement uses TRBV5-4 and TRBJ1-1; tentatively, D is TRBD1 (5 bases). Trimming took 4 bases from V and 2 from J, leaving 12 bases between them. CDR3 length: 14 amino acids. In germline, CDR1 is SGHNT, CDR2 YYREEE (reference sequence). The CDR3 loop reads CASSLPGLNTEAFF. In nucleotides, the CDR3 is TGTGCCAGCAGCCTGCCAGGGCTTAACACTGAAGCTTTCTTT. The full variable domain, in which reference TRBV5-4 and TRBJ1-1 provide the parts outside the CDR3, is ETGVTQSPTHLIKTRGQQVTLRCSSQSGHNTVSWYQQALGQGPQFIFQYYREEENGRGNFPPRFSGLQFPNYSSELNVNALELDDSALYLCASSLPGLNTEAFFGQGTRLTVV.

This clone came up once. The chain employs TRBV29-1 and TRBJ2-1; 10 nucleotides agree with TRBD2. The CDR3 length is 17 residues. J lost 6 bases, V lost 3 bases, and 14 bases had no gene match. Germline assignment: CDR1 SQVTM and CDR2 ANQGSEA. CDR3 DNA: TGCAGCGTTGAGTACTGGACTAGCGGAACCCGGGGCAATGAGCAGTTCTTC. This codes for CSVEYWTSGTRGNEQFF.

The J gene is TRBJ1-6, the V gene TRBV19; possibly TRBD1 for D (5 bases). The CDR3 contains 16 residues. V was shortened by 5 bases and J by 7 bases, with 18 bases between the two germline ends. CDR1 and CDR2 from the germline V gene are LNHDA and SQIVND (reference sequence). The CDR3 protein is CASSQVTGTRNSPLHF. CDR3 in DNA: TGTGCCAGTAGTCAGGTTACCGGGACTAGGAATTCACCCCTCCACTTT.

The chain employs TRBV19 and TRBJ2-3; maybe TRBD2 (6 bases). V dropped 0 bases and J dropped 10 bases, with 11 bases sitting between them. Germline values: CDR1 LNHDA, CDR2 SQIVND (reference sequence). The CDR3 length is 13 residues. CDR3 bases: TGTGCCAGTAGTATAGACTATAGCGGATCGCAGTATTTT. This translates into CASSIDYSGSQYF.

The V gene is TRBV4-3, the J gene TRBJ2-7; D is uncertain. Germline V lookup: CDR1 LGHNA, CDR2 YSLEER. This CDR3 has 14 amino acids. V was cut by 0 bases and J by 2 bases, with 8 bases left in between. The CDR3 sequence: CASSQDQVAYEQYF. The CDR3 nucleotides read TGCGCCAGCAGCCAAGATCAAGTAGCCTACGAGCAGTACTTC.

V gene TRBV7-3 combines with J gene TRBJ2-3; D is tentatively TRBD1 or TRBD2 (5 bases each). The germline gives CDR1 SGHTA, CDR2 FQGTGA. V gave up 2 bases and J gave up 6 bases, with 18 bases separating them. There are 16 residues in the CDR3. For the CDR3, the DNA is TGTGCCAGCAGCTTAGGGACCCCTGCAGGTTTGGATACGCAGTATTTT. This translates into CASSLGTPAGLDTQYF.

This chain uses TRBV19 with TRBJ1-2; D remains unclear. This CDR3 has 15 residues. Germline V gene sequence: CDR1 LNHDA, CDR2 SQIVND (reference sequence). V was clipped by 1 base and J by 2 bases, with 11 bases between them. The DNA of the CDR3 is TGTGCCAGTAGTATAGGAGGCGGAGGGAACTATGGCTACACCTTC. It yields the protein CASSIGGGGNYGYTF.

J is TRBJ2-2 and V is TRBV5-4; 8 positions match TRBD2. The CDR3 contains 13 residues. J was trimmed by 4 bases and V by 5 bases; bases with no gene match: 1. Germline V gene sequence: CDR1 SGHNT, CDR2 YYREEE (reference sequence). The CDR3 bases are TGTGCCAGCAGTCGGGGGGGCACCGGGGAGCTGTTTTTT. It translates to CASSRGGTGELFF.

The J gene is TRBJ1-2, the V gene TRBV6-1; D uncertain. Germline CDR1 is MNHNS and CDR2 is SASEGT. The CDR3 spans 15 residues. With 3 bases removed from V and 0 bases from J, the gap between germline ends came to 11 bases. DNA of the CDR3: TGTGCCAGCAGTGAGGTATTAACAGCTAACTATGGCTACACCTTC. Amino acids: CASSEVLTANYGYTF.

The chain has TRBV6-6 and TRBJ1-2; the D is unclear. The CDR3 extends over 13 amino acids. V lost 7 bases to trimming and J lost 3 bases, with 12 bases between them. CDR1 is MNHNY and CDR2 is SVGAGI in the germline V gene (reference sequence). CDR3 bases: TGTGCCAGCACGAGTACACAAGACTATGGCTACACCTTC. Protein product: CASTSTQDYGYTF.

The chain carries TRBV20-1 and TRBJ1-1, with a weak D call TRBD1 (5 bases). CDR1 and CDR2 from the germline V gene are DFQATT and SNEGSKA (reference sequence). Trimming stripped 7 bases from V and 3 bases from J, with 9 bases between. This CDR3 has 11 residues. The CDR3 spells CSGRGDTEAFF. DNA for the CDR3: TGCAGTGGTAGGGGAGACACTGAAGCTTTCTTT.

This clone has more than one count but fewer than ten. The rearrangement joins TRBV11-3 to TRBJ2-1, with D possibly TRBD2 on 6 matching bases. Trimming cost V 4 bases and J 7 bases, with 14 bases left between them. This CDR3 has 14 residues. Germline-derived CDR1 and CDR2 are SGHNT and YENEEA. CDR3 region: CASSSGTERNEQFF. CDR3 coding DNA: TGTGCCAGCAGCTCGGGGACTGAAAGAAATGAGCAGTTCTTC.

This rearrangement joins TRBV6-6 to TRBJ1-4, with D uncertain. The germline V gene encodes CDR1 MNHNY and CDR2 SVGAGI (reference sequence). The V gene lost 9 bases and the J gene lost 7 bases, with 6 bases spanning the gap. The CDR3 sequence is 10 residues long. The CDR3 nucleotides read TGTGCCAGTGCGTCTGAAAAACTGTTTTTT. Protein sequence: CASASEKLFF.